A selection of T cell receptor beta chains follows, all from one sample in a study of OX40 agonist ivuxolimab in advanced cancers. TCRdb keeps only in-frame clones here, not all; method: immunoSEQ multiplex PCR. Of more than 100,000 clones listed, 80% to 90% are singletons. The sequences come from CD4+ or CD8+ T cells sorted from blood, collected in a trial of the OX40 agonist ivuxolimab. These receptors were collected from an adult with an advanced solid tumor such as melanoma, head and neck, liver or kidney cancer. The CDR3 runs from the conserved cysteine through the conserved F or W. Fields, in order: V gene, clone size, D gene, J gene, CDR3 DNA, CDR3 protein. A D gene is named only where the DNA matches it firmly. Clone size is stated in some rows and not others, as once, few, many or a class when expanded.

V gene: TRBV7-9
clone size: NA
D gene: NA
J gene: TRBJ2-1
CDR3 DNA: TGTGCCAGCAGCCTTCTTAATGAGCAGTTCTTC
CDR3 protein: CASSLLNEQFF

V gene: TRBV19
clone size: NA
D gene: TRBD1
J gene: TRBJ2-7
CDR3 DNA: TGTGCCAGTAGTAAGAGACAGGGGTCCTCCTACGAGCAGTACTTC
CDR3 protein: CASSKRQGSSYEQYF

V gene: TRBV6-5
clone size: NA
D gene: NA
J gene: TRBJ1-2
CDR3 DNA: TGTGCCAGCAGTTACTCGATAGAGCAGGCAAACTATGGCTACACCTTC
CDR3 protein: CASSYSIEQANYGYTF

V gene: TRBV5-5
clone size: NA
D gene: TRBD1
J gene: TRBJ2-4
CDR3 DNA: TGTGCCAGCAGCTTGGATGGACAGGGGTCTGGCTGGAACATTCAGTACTTC
CDR3 protein: CASSLDGQGSGWNIQYF

V gene: TRBV4-3
clone size: NA
D gene: TRBD1
J gene: TRBJ1-3
CDR3 DNA: TGCGCCAGCAGCCAGGGGACAGCCTCTGGAAACACCATATATTTT
CDR3 protein: CASSQGTASGNTIYF

V gene: TRBV6-5
clone size: NA
D gene: NA
J gene: TRBJ2-5
CDR3 DNA: TGTGCCAGCAGTTACGGGGTGGCGGGGAGCCAAGAGACCCAGTACTTC
CDR3 protein: CASSYGVAGSQETQYF

V gene: TRBV6-6
clone size: once
D gene: TRBD1
J gene: TRBJ1-2
CDR3 DNA: TGTGCCACCAACACGGCAGGGGGCGGGTATGGCTACACCTTC
CDR3 protein: CATNTAGGGYGYTF

V gene: TRBV6-6
clone size: NA
D gene: NA
J gene: TRBJ2-3
CDR3 DNA: TGTGCCAGCAGTTGGACAGTCAGCACAGATACGCAGTATTTT
CDR3 protein: CASSWTVSTDTQYF

V gene: TRBV4-2
clone size: NA
D gene: TRBD1
J gene: TRBJ1-2
CDR3 DNA: TGTGCCAGCAGCCCGGGGACAGGCGGATTCTATGGCTACACCTTC
CDR3 protein: CASSPGTGGFYGYTF

V gene: TRBV7-2
clone size: NA
D gene: NA
J gene: TRBJ2-2
CDR3 DNA: TGTGCCAGCAGCTCCACCCCAGGGATGGGCACCGGGGAGCTGTTTTTT
CDR3 protein: CASSSTPGMGTGELFF

V gene: TRBV29-1
clone size: once
D gene: TRBD1
J gene: TRBJ2-5
CDR3 DNA: TGCAGCGGTGGGACAGCCCAAGAGACCCAGTACTTC
CDR3 protein: CSGGTAQETQYF

V gene: TRBV6-1
clone size: NA
D gene: NA
J gene: TRBJ2-7
CDR3 DNA: TGTGCCAGCAGTGGCGGGCCCGTAGACGAGCAGTACTTC
CDR3 protein: CASSGGPVDEQYF

V gene: TRBV7-2
clone size: once
D gene: TRBD1
J gene: TRBJ2-1
CDR3 DNA: TGTGCCAGCAGCTTAGCGCCCGGGACAGGTCCTTACAATGAGCAGTTCTTC
CDR3 protein: CASSLAPGTGPYNEQFF

V gene: TRBV19
clone size: NA
D gene: TRBD1
J gene: TRBJ2-7
CDR3 DNA: TGTGCCAGTAGCGCGACAGGGATTACCTACGAGCAGTACTTC
CDR3 protein: CASSATGITYEQYF

V gene: TRBV4-2
clone size: NA
D gene: NA
J gene: TRBJ1-6
CDR3 DNA: TGTGCCAGCAGCCACCCACCGGGACGAAATAATTCACCCCTCCACTTT
CDR3 protein: CASSHPPGRNNSPLHF

V gene: TRBV5-1
clone size: NA
D gene: NA
J gene: TRBJ2-1
CDR3 DNA: TGCGCCAGCAGCTTGGATTTGAGAGCGAGCTCCTACAATGAGCAGTTCTTC
CDR3 protein: CASSLDLRASSYNEQFF

V gene: TRBV5-1
clone size: NA
D gene: TRBD1
J gene: TRBJ2-5
CDR3 DNA: TGCGCCAGCAGCTTGGGGGCAGGGGGCAGGGAGACCCAGTACTTC
CDR3 protein: CASSLGAGGRETQYF

V gene: TRBV28
clone size: NA
D gene: NA
J gene: TRBJ2-3
CDR3 DNA: TGTGCCAGCACCACAGGAGGAACAGGCAGGACGCAGTATTTT
CDR3 protein: CASTTGGTGRTQYF

V gene: TRBV11-2
clone size: once
D gene: NA
J gene: TRBJ2-4
CDR3 DNA: TGTGCCAGCAGCTTAAACGGGGACATTCAGTACTTC
CDR3 protein: CASSLNGDIQYF

V gene: TRBV7-9
clone size: NA
D gene: NA
J gene: TRBJ1-4
CDR3 DNA: TGTGCCAGCAGCTCTACGACGGTTGAAAAACTGTTTTTT
CDR3 protein: CASSSTTVEKLFF

V gene: TRBV30
clone size: NA
D gene: TRBD2
J gene: TRBJ2-2
CDR3 DNA: TGTGCCTCCCAGACTAGCGGGGGAATTAACGGGGAGCTGTTTTTT
CDR3 protein: CASQTSGGINGELFF

V gene: TRBV5-4
clone size: NA
D gene: NA
J gene: TRBJ1-2
CDR3 DNA: TGTGCCAGCAGCCCAGTGGGGGGGGAAGTGGGCTACACCTTC
CDR3 protein: CASSPVGGEVGYTF

V gene: TRBV11-3
clone size: NA
D gene: TRBD2
J gene: TRBJ2-7
CDR3 DNA: TGTGCCAGCAGCCCGGGGGGGGCAGGCTCCTACGAGCAGTACTTC
CDR3 protein: CASSPGGAGSYEQYF

V gene: TRBV7-9
clone size: NA
D gene: NA
J gene: TRBJ2-3
CDR3 DNA: TGTGCCAGCAGCCCTGGGTCAGGCTACACAGATACGCAGTATTTT
CDR3 protein: CASSPGSGYTDTQYF

V gene: TRBV6-1
clone size: NA
D gene: NA
J gene: TRBJ1-6
CDR3 DNA: TGTGCCAGCAGTGAGAGGGAAGTGTTCAGCTCCTATAATTCACCCCTCCACTTT
CDR3 protein: CASSEREVFSSYNSPLHF

V gene: TRBV18
clone size: NA
D gene: NA
J gene: TRBJ2-7
CDR3 DNA: TGTGCCAGCTCACCACCCATGCCCTACGAGCAGTACTTC
CDR3 protein: CASSPPMPYEQYF

V gene: TRBV18
clone size: few
D gene: NA
J gene: TRBJ2-7
CDR3 DNA: TGTGCCAGCTCACCACTGTGGAGGGCCGGGGCCGAGCAGTACTTC
CDR3 protein: CASSPLWRAGAEQYF

V gene: TRBV7-9
clone size: few
D gene: TRBD1
J gene: TRBJ1-6
CDR3 DNA: TGTGCCAGCAGCTTAGCCCCTGACAGGGTCAATTCACCCCTCCACTTT
CDR3 protein: CASSLAPDRVNSPLHF

V gene: TRBV5-1
clone size: NA
D gene: NA
J gene: TRBJ2-5
CDR3 DNA: TGCGCCAGCAGCTTGACAACCCAAGAGACCCAGTACTTC
CDR3 protein: CASSLTTQETQYF

V gene: TRBV4-1
clone size: NA
D gene: NA
J gene: TRBJ1-1
CDR3 DNA: TGCGCCAGCAGCCAAGTCGGGGGGCTTGGGACTGAAGCTTTCTTT
CDR3 protein: CASSQVGGLGTEAFF

V gene: TRBV27
clone size: NA
D gene: NA
J gene: TRBJ1-4
CDR3 DNA: TGTGCCAGCGGTGGACAGAGTGAAAAACTGTTTTTT
CDR3 protein: CASGGQSEKLFF

V gene: TRBV21-1
clone size: NA
D gene: NA
J gene: TRBJ2-1
CDR3 DNA: TGTGCCAGCAGCAAAGAGTTTGGCGGCAGCTCCTACAATGAGCAGTTCTTC
CDR3 protein: CASSKEFGGSSYNEQFF

V gene: TRBV19
clone size: NA
D gene: TRBD1
J gene: TRBJ1-1
CDR3 DNA: TGTGCCAGTAGTAGAGACAGGGGGAGGGCTGAAGCTTTCTTT
CDR3 protein: CASSRDRGRAEAFF

V gene: TRBV7-2
clone size: NA
D gene: NA
J gene: TRBJ2-2
CDR3 DNA: TGTGCCAGCAGCTTACGAGCGGCGAACACCGGGGAGCTGTTTTTT
CDR3 protein: CASSLRAANTGELFF

V gene: TRBV6-4
clone size: NA
D gene: NA
J gene: TRBJ2-1
CDR3 DNA: TGTGCCAGCAGTGTCGCAGGGGGGTCCTATGAGCAGTTCTTC
CDR3 protein: CASSVAGGSYEQFF

V gene: TRBV5-4
clone size: NA
D gene: TRBD2
J gene: TRBJ2-7
CDR3 DNA: TGTGCCAGCAGCTTTACTAGCGTAGCACCCTACGAGCAGTACTTC
CDR3 protein: CASSFTSVAPYEQYF

V gene: TRBV7-2
clone size: NA
D gene: NA
J gene: TRBJ2-4
CDR3 DNA: TGTGCCAGCAGCATTACCGGGTTGGTAGCCAAAAACATTCAGTACTTC
CDR3 protein: CASSITGLVAKNIQYF

V gene: TRBV28
clone size: NA
D gene: NA
J gene: TRBJ1-4
CDR3 DNA: TGTGCCAGCAGTACCGGGACGGTGAATGAAAAACTGTTTTTT
CDR3 protein: CASSTGTVNEKLFF

V gene: TRBV11-1
clone size: NA
D gene: TRBD1
J gene: TRBJ1-1
CDR3 DNA: TGTGCCAGCAGCTATGGACAGGGGGCCACTAACACTGAAGCTTTCTTT
CDR3 protein: CASSYGQGATNTEAFF

V gene: TRBV27
clone size: NA
D gene: NA
J gene: TRBJ2-5
CDR3 DNA: TGTGCCAGCAGCACCACCTGGATCAGCGTCCAAGAGACCCAGTACTTC
CDR3 protein: CASSTTWISVQETQYF

V gene: TRBV20-1
clone size: NA
D gene: TRBD1
J gene: TRBJ1-2
CDR3 DNA: TGCAGCCTTAGGGAAGGGGGCGGCTACACCTTC
CDR3 protein: CSLREGGGYTF

V gene: TRBV19
clone size: NA
D gene: NA
J gene: TRBJ1-4
CDR3 DNA: TGTGCCACCCGTATGGGGGGTAGGAATGAAAAACTGTTTTTT
CDR3 protein: CATRMGGRNEKLFF

V gene: TRBV6-5
clone size: NA
D gene: NA
J gene: TRBJ1-3
CDR3 DNA: TGTGCCAGCAGTTACCATGACGTTATCTCTGGAAACACCATATATTTT
CDR3 protein: CASSYHDVISGNTIYF

V gene: TRBV6-5
clone size: once
D gene: NA
J gene: TRBJ2-7
CDR3 DNA: TGTGCCAGCAGTTACTCATGGGCCCGGACCTACGAGCAGTACTTC
CDR3 protein: CASSYSWARTYEQYF

V gene: TRBV7-2
clone size: NA
D gene: NA
J gene: TRBJ2-7
CDR3 DNA: TGTGCCAGCAGCCAGTACGGGCGGAACTACGAGCAGTACTTC
CDR3 protein: CASSQYGRNYEQYF

V gene: TRBV2
clone size: NA
D gene: NA
J gene: TRBJ1-1
CDR3 DNA: TGTGCCAGCAGAGCTACCCCCTCGAACACTGAAGCTTTCTTT
CDR3 protein: CASRATPSNTEAFF

V gene: TRBV7-7
clone size: once
D gene: TRBD1
J gene: TRBJ2-2
CDR3 DNA: TGTGCTACAGGGGGCCCCGGGGAGCTGTTTTTT
CDR3 protein: CATGGPGELFF

V gene: TRBV4-3
clone size: NA
D gene: NA
J gene: TRBJ1-5
CDR3 DNA: TGCGCCAGCAGCCAAGACTTTGGGATTAGCAATCAGCCCCAGCATTTT
CDR3 protein: CASSQDFGISNQPQHF

V gene: TRBV11-3
clone size: NA
D gene: NA
J gene: TRBJ1-2
CDR3 DNA: TGTGCCAGCAGCTTAAAAGGTCATGGCTACACCTTC
CDR3 protein: CASSLKGHGYTF

V gene: TRBV18
clone size: NA
D gene: TRBD1
J gene: TRBJ2-2
CDR3 DNA: TGTGCCAGCTCAGCCGGACAGGCGAACACCGGGGAGCTGTTTTTT
CDR3 protein: CASSAGQANTGELFF

V gene: TRBV4-3
clone size: NA
D gene: TRBD1
J gene: TRBJ2-3
CDR3 DNA: TGCGCCAGCAGCCAAGGAAGACAGGGAAAAGATACGCAGTATTTT
CDR3 protein: CASSQGRQGKDTQYF

V gene: TRBV27
clone size: NA
D gene: NA
J gene: TRBJ1-5
CDR3 DNA: TGTGCCAGCAGTTCTCAGGTGGGCAATCAGCCCCAGCATTTT
CDR3 protein: CASSSQVGNQPQHF

V gene: TRBV27
clone size: NA
D gene: TRBD1
J gene: TRBJ1-2
CDR3 DNA: TGTGCCAGCAGCCCCAGGGGGGTCCTAGGGTATGGCTACACCTTC
CDR3 protein: CASSPRGVLGYGYTF

V gene: TRBV25-1
clone size: NA
D gene: NA
J gene: TRBJ1-4
CDR3 DNA: TGTGCCAGCAGTGAAACGGTACTTAATGAAAAACTGTTTTTT
CDR3 protein: CASSETVLNEKLFF

V gene: TRBV19
clone size: NA
D gene: NA
J gene: TRBJ1-3
CDR3 DNA: TGTGCCAGTACCCCGGCCGGCAGGGCCTCTGGAAACACCATATATTTT
CDR3 protein: CASTPAGRASGNTIYF

V gene: TRBV6-5
clone size: NA
D gene: TRBD1
J gene: TRBJ1-2
CDR3 DNA: TGTGCCAGCAGTTACGGAGACAGGGCTCGAGGCTACACCTTC
CDR3 protein: CASSYGDRARGYTF

V gene: TRBV28
clone size: NA
D gene: TRBD1
J gene: TRBJ1-4
CDR3 DNA: TGTGCCAGCAGCTCAGGACAGGGGAGGAATGAAAAACTGTTTTTT
CDR3 protein: CASSSGQGRNEKLFF

V gene: TRBV5-1
clone size: NA
D gene: TRBD2
J gene: TRBJ2-3
CDR3 DNA: TGCGCCAGCAGCGCGCGGGGGACTAGCGGCACAGATACGCAGTATTTT
CDR3 protein: CASSARGTSGTDTQYF